The next 27 T cell receptor beta chains were all read from a single sample in a study of blood T cells in healthy people across ages. Then a second PCR, running roughly 7 to 11 cycles, was carried out with a sample-barcoded 5' primer and a J-beta primer mix. TCRdb ran MiXCR on the 5' RACE reads and lists one entry per CDR3 protein. Here the sample spans 1.5 million to 2 million distinct CDR3 sequences, about 31% being singletons. Sample: blood. All receptors come from a woman younger than 45 in good health.

This clonotype has at least ten counts. The chain couples TRBV4-1 to TRBJ2-1; 11 bases match TRBD2. The CDR3 sequence is 16 residues long. Germline V lookup: CDR1 MGHRA, CDR2 YSYEKL. The V gene end was trimmed by 2 bases and the J gene end by 4 bases; junction bases not matched to a gene: 4. For the CDR3, the DNA is TGCGCCAGCAGCCAACCGACTAGCGGGGTGTACAATGAGCAGTTCTTC. The encoded protein is CASSQPTSGVYNEQFF.

The chain employs TRBV7-6 and TRBJ2-2; 8 nucleotides align to TRBD2. V dropped 1 base and J dropped 2; count of bases not matched to a gene: 6. The CDR3 is made up of 17 amino acids. Germline assignment: CDR1 SGHVS and CDR2 FNYEAQ. CDR3 nucleotides: TGTGCCAGCAGCTTAGGAGCGGGGGCCCCCAACACCGGGGAGCTGTTTTTT. Its translation is CASSLGAGAPNTGELFF.

This chain connects TRBV6-6 to TRBJ2-3, with 10 positions matching TRBD1. Trimming took 9 bases from V and 5 from J; bases not matched to a gene: 5. The CDR3 length is 13 residues. The germline gives CDR1 MNHNY, CDR2 SVGAGI (reference sequence). CDR3 in DNA: TGTGCCAGTCGACAGGGGGCGCGAGATACGCAGTATTTT. As protein: CASRQGARDTQYF.

This rearrangement joins TRBV7-9 to TRBJ2-1; 8 bases fit TRBD1. With 2 bases clipped from V and 3 bases from J, the junction kept 3 bases outside the gene matches. CDR1 and CDR2 (germline): SEHNR, FQNEAQ (reference sequence). The CDR3 totals 15 residues. CDR3 nucleotide sequence: TGTGCCAGCAGCTTACCGGGACAGGTCTACAATGAGCAGTTCTTC. Translated, it gives CASSLPGQVYNEQFF.

The chain's CDR3 is CATSLDGSYNEQYF. CDR3 DNA sequence: TGTGCCACCAGCCTAGATGGCTCCTACAATGAGCAGTACTTC. V is TRBV15 and J is TRBJ2-1; D call uncertain. The J call may be faulty, since TRBJ2-7 better matches the DNA end. Per the germline V gene, CDR1 is LNHNV and CDR2 is YYDKDF (reference sequence). The CDR3 loop spans 14 amino acids.

The chain couples TRBV9 to TRBJ1-5, with 7 bases identical to TRBD1. The CDR3 contains 20 residues. The V segment lost 0 bases and the J segment 0 bases; nucleotides outside the gene matches: 15. Germline-derived CDR1 and CDR2 are SGDLS and YYNGEE. The CDR3 is CASSVVRQGVSFYSNQPQHF. CDR3 DNA: TGTGCCAGCAGCGTAGTGAGGCAGGGGGTATCTTTTTATAGCAATCAGCCCCAGCATTTT.

This clonotype was picked up many times. J is TRBJ2-5 and V is TRBV10-3; D gene ambiguous. The CDR3 is 13 residues long. Trimming stripped 3 bases from V and 13 bases from J, with 18 bases between. From germline, CDR1 is ENHRY and CDR2 SYGVKD. The CDR3 DNA is TGTGCCATCAGTGAAATGGTGGCTAGGCCTCGGTACTTC. Protein: CAISEMVARPRYF.

J is TRBJ2-1 and V is TRBV4-2, with 8 bases that match TRBD1. Germline assignment: CDR1 LGHNA and CDR2 YNFKEQ. There are 15 residues in the CDR3. V shed 3 bases and J 8 bases; nucleotides not matched to a gene: 9. The CDR3 spells CASSHRRQGADEQFF. The CDR3 nucleotides read TGTGCCAGCAGCCACCGACGCCAGGGGGCCGATGAGCAGTTCTTC.

Many counts were recorded for this clonotype. The chain has TRBV7-2 and TRBJ2-3, with 11 bases identical to TRBD2. Germline V lookup: CDR1 SGHTA, CDR2 FQGNSA. The J segment lost 6 bases and the V segment lost 5 bases, leaving 7 bases of the junction unmatched. The CDR3 loop spans 15 amino acids. The CDR3 DNA reads TGTGCCAGCAGCACCCTAGCGGGGGGACCGGATACGCAGTATTTT. Its protein is CASSTLAGGPDTQYF. Using reference TRBV7-2 and TRBJ2-3 for the parts outside the CDR3, the full variable domain is GAGVSQSPSNKVTEKGKDVELRCDPISGHTALYWYRQSLGQGLEFLIYFQGNSAPDKSGLPSDRFSAERTGGSVSTLTIQRTQQEDSAVYLCASSTLAGGPDTQYFGPGTRLTVL.

The genes are TRBV18 and TRBJ1-6, with a tentative D call TRBD1 (5 bases). Germline CDR1 is KGHSH and CDR2 is LQKENI. Trimming removed 6 bases from V and 11 bases from J, with 17 bases in between. The CDR3 extends over 14 amino acids. In nucleotides, the CDR3 is TGTGCCAGCTCTCCCAAGCAGGGATATCCACCCCTCCACTTT. Translated: CASSPKQGYPPLHF. The full variable domain, its missing parts supplied by reference TRBV18 and TRBJ1-6, is NAGVMQNPRHLVRRRGQEARLRCSPMKGHSHVYWYRQLPEEGLKFMVYLQKENIIDESGMPKERFSAEFPKEGPSILRIQQVVRGDSAAYFCASSPKQGYPPLHFGNGTRLTVT.

This clonotype was found a few times. The chain carries TRBV2 and TRBJ1-2; D may be TRBD1 (6 bases). CDR1 SNHLY and CDR2 FYNNEI come from the germline V gene. This CDR3 is 16 amino acids long. Trimming cost V 3 bases and J 5 bases, with 19 bases left between them. The CDR3 spells CASSEDRTAWGYGYTF. The CDR3 DNA sequence: TGTGCCAGCAGTGAGGACAGAACGGCTTGGGGGTATGGCTACACCTTC.

The chain has TRBV7-9 and TRBJ2-1, with D perhaps TRBD1 or TRBD2 (5 bases each). CDR1 is SEHNR and CDR2 is FQNEAQ in the germline V gene (reference sequence). The CDR3 is 16 amino acids. The germline V and J ends were trimmed by 5 bases and 4 bases, with 18 bases remaining between them. This CDR3 reads CASSPVGPGNYNEQFF. Written as DNA, the CDR3 is TGTGCCAGCAGCCCCGTGGGACCGGGGAATTACAATGAGCAGTTCTTC.

The chain joins TRBV20-1 to TRBJ1-5; unclear D gene. V lost 1 base and J lost 4, with 14 bases in between. This CDR3 region has 15 residues. Per the germline V gene, CDR1 is DFQATT and CDR2 is SNEGSKA (reference sequence). CDR3 protein: CSARACGSSNQPQHF. For the CDR3, the DNA is TGCAGTGCTAGAGCTTGCGGCAGCTCTAATCAGCCCCAGCATTTT.

With respect to this clonotype: A much larger clone differs by one base, so this may be a read error. The chain employs TRBV10-3 and TRBJ1-5; D gene ambiguous. The V gene's germline CDR1 is ENHRY and CDR2 SYGVKD. The CDR3 contains 17 residues. CDR3 in amino acids: CVISESWSDYSNQPQHF. The CDR3 nucleotides are TGTGTCATCAGTGAGTCTTGGTCGGATTATAGCAATCAGCCCCAGCATTTT.

This clonotype was seen more than once but under ten times. The chain has TRBV7-3 and TRBJ2-7; perhaps TRBD1 as D (5 bases). V dropped 3 bases and J dropped 0 bases, with 9 bases sitting between them. Germline V lookup: CDR1 SGHTA, CDR2 FQGTGA. The CDR3 totals 14 residues. In DNA, the CDR3 is TGTGCCAGCAGCTTGAGCGACAGCTCCTACGAGCAGTACTTC. The encoded protein is CASSLSDSSYEQYF.

This clonotype was detected ten times or more. The chain couples TRBV6-5 to TRBJ2-7; the D is unclear. The CDR3 sequence is 11 residues long. Germline V CDR1 and CDR2: MNHEY, SVGAGI. Deletions cut 3 bases from V and 6 bases from J, with 6 bases between. CDR3 DNA: TGTGCCAGCAGTTATCGAGGCGAGCAGTACTTC. Residues: CASSYRGEQYF.

The chain carries TRBV6-2 or TRBV6-3 and TRBJ2-1, with a tentative D call TRBD2 (6 bases). Germline V gene sequence: CDR1 MNHEY, CDR2 SVGEGT. The CDR3 length is 15 residues. V lost 3 bases to trimming and J lost 3 bases, with 12 bases between them. The CDR3 is CASSYRGNDYNEQFF. In nucleotides, the CDR3 is TGTGCCAGCAGTTATCGGGGGAACGACTACAATGAGCAGTTCTTC.

This clonotype was detected only a few times. V and J are TRBV6-5 and TRBJ2-4; tentatively, D is TRBD1 (6 bases). The germline V gene encodes CDR1 MNHEY and CDR2 SVGAGI. Trimming left V 6 bases short and J 6 bases short, with 15 bases between. CDR3 size: 14 residues. In DNA, the CDR3 is TGTGCCAGCAGCCTTACAGGGTTAGGAAACATTCAGTACTTC. Its translation: CASSLTGLGNIQYF.

The sample holds many counts of this clonotype. The chain employs TRBV29-1 and TRBJ2-5, with TRBD1 identical over 9 bases. The ends lost 6 bases at V and 1 base at J; junction bases unmatched: 3. CDR3 length: 13 residues. CDR1 is SQVTM, CDR2 ANQGSEA, per germline. In nucleotides, the CDR3 is TGCAGCGTGCTGACAGGGGGCCAAGAGACCCAGTACTTC. It yields the protein CSVLTGGQETQYF.

The chain couples TRBV7-9 to TRBJ2-5, with 7 bases aligning to TRBD1. CDR1 is SEHNR, CDR2 FQNEAQ, per germline (reference sequence). CDR3 length equals 18 residues. Trimming at V came to 5 bases and at J to 11 bases, leaving 26 bases not matched to a gene. CDR3 in amino acids: CASSPPFAGTVDSYGQYF. DNA for the CDR3: TGTGCCAGCAGCCCCCCCTTCGCCGGGACAGTGGACTCCTACGGGCAGTACTTC.

This clonotype was picked up a small number of times. The chain uses TRBV12-3 or TRBV12-4 and TRBJ1-1; 9 nucleotides match TRBD1. This CDR3 contains 15 residues. V was clipped by 1 base and J by 5 bases; unmatched bases: 5. CDR3 residues: CASSLGGQGPTEAFF. CDR3 DNA: TGTGCCAGCAGTTTAGGCGGACAGGGGCCGACTGAAGCTTTCTTT.

On this clonotype itself: It may be a read error: a sequence one base away is much more abundant. The gene calls are TRBV4-1 and TRBJ2-1; D unresolved. The V end lost 0 bases, the J end lost 10 bases, and 10 bases lay between the germline ends. Per germline, CDR1 MGHRA and CDR2 YSYEKL. The CDR3 is 13 residues long. The CDR3 sequence: CASSQERTYEQFF. DNA for the CDR3: TGCGCCAGCAGCCAAGAGCGTACCTACGAGCAGTTCTTC.

This clonotype came up a few times. The chain carries TRBV6-2 or TRBV6-3 and TRBJ1-5; D perhaps matches TRBD1 (5 bases). The germline gives CDR1 MNHEY, CDR2 SVGEGT. V lost 6 bases and J 0 bases, leaving 9 bases between the germline ends. CDR3 length equals 14 residues. This CDR3 is CASRIDSSNQPQHF. The CDR3 coding sequence is TGTGCCAGCAGAATCGACAGTAGCAATCAGCCCCAGCATTTT.

This chain links TRBV28 with TRBJ2-3; D uncertain. This CDR3 has 14 amino acids. Germline lookup yields CDR1 MDHEN and CDR2 SYDVKM. Trimming removed 8 bases from V and 2 bases from J, with 14 bases in between. The CDR3 region has the DNA TGTGCCAGCCTTTCCTCAGTCCTCACAGATACGCAGTATTTT. Translating it yields CASLSSVLTDTQYF.

The V call is TRBV7-9, the J call TRBJ1-2, with a weak D call TRBD1 (5 bases). Per germline, CDR1 SEHNR and CDR2 FQNEAQ (reference sequence). The CDR3 is 17 residues long. The V end lost 1 base, the J end lost 3 bases, and 18 bases lay between the germline ends. The CDR3 DNA reads as TGTGCCAGCAGCTTAGAAATCCAGGGCACGAACGACTATGGCTACACCTTC. Translated, it gives CASSLEIQGTNDYGYTF.

The J gene is TRBJ2-5, the V gene TRBV2, with D possibly matching TRBD1 (6 bases). V was shortened by 6 bases and J by 10 bases, with 18 bases between the two germline ends. The germline V gene encodes CDR1 SNHLY and CDR2 FYNNEI. CDR3 size: 13 residues. The CDR3, as DNA: TGTGCCAGCAGCGGCCAGGGTGAGGGGGTCCAGTACTTC. Protein product: CASSGQGEGVQYF.

The table lists this clonotype with a few counts. The chain carries TRBV5-4 and TRBJ2-5; D perhaps matches TRBD1 (7 bases). V was clipped by 3 bases and J by 6 bases, with 24 bases between them. Per the germline V gene, CDR1 is SGHNT and CDR2 is YYREEE (reference sequence). This CDR3 region has 17 residues. CDR3 protein: CASSSQDAGGKGKTQYF. The DNA for the CDR3 is TGTGCCAGCAGCTCACAGGACGCAGGGGGGAAGGGGAAGACCCAGTACTTC.